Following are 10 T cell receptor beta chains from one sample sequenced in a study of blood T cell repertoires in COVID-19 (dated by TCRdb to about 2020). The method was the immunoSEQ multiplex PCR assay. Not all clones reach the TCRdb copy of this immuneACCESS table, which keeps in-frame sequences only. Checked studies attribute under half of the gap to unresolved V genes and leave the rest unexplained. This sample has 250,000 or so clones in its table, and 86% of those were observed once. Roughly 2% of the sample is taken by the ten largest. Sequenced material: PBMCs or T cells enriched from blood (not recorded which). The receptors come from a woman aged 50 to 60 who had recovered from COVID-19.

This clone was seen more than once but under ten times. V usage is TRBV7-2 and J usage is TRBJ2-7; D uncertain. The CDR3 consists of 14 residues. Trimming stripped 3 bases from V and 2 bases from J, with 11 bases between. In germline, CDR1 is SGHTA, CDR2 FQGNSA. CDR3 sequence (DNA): TGTGCCAGCAGCTTGGGCTCCCGAGCCTACGAGCAGTACTTC. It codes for CASSLGSRAYEQYF.

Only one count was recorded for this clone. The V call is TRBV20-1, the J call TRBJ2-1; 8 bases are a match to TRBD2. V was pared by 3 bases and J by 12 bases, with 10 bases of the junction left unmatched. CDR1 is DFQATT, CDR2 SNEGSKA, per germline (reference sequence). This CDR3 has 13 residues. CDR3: CSASPGTSFGQFF. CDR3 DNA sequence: TGCAGTGCTAGTCCCGGGACTAGTTTCGGGCAGTTCTTC.

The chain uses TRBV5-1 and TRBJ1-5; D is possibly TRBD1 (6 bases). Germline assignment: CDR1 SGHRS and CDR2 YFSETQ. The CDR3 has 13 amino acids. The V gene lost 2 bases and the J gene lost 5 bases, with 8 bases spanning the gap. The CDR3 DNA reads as TGCGCCAGCAGCTTTGAGGGGGATCAGCCCCAGCATTTT. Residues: CASSFEGDQPQHF.

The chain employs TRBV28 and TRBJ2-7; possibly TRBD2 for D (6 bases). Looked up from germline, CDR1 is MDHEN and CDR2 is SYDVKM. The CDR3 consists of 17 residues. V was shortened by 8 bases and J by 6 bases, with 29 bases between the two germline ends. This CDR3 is CASGSGFLGRAGSEQYF. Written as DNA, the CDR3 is TGTGCCAGCGGGTCCGGGTTCCTCGGTCGGGCGGGATCCGAGCAGTACTTC.

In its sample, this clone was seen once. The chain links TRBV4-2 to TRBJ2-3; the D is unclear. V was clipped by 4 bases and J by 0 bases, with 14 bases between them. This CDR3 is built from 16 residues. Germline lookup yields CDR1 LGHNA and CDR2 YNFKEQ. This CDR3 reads CASSRFELTSTDTQYF. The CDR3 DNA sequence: TGTGCCAGCAGCCGCTTCGAGCTTACTAGCACAGATACGCAGTATTTT.

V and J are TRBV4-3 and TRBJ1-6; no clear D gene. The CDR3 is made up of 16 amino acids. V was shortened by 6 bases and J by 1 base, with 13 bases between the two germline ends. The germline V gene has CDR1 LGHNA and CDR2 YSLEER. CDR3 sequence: CASRGRAESYNSPLHF. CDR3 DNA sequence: TGCGCCAGCAGGGGGAGGGCGGAGTCCTATAATTCACCCCTCCACTTT.

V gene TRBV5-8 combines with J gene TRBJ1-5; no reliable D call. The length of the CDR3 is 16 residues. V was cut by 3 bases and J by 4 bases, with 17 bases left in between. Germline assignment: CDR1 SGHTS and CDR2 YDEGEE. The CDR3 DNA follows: TGTGCCAGCAGCTCCCTCGCAGGAAGTAATAATCAGCCCCAGCATTTT. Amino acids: CASSSLAGSNNQPQHF.

The CDR3 sequence is CSATTNQPQHF. The CDR3 region has the DNA TGCAGTGCTACCACAAATCAGCCCCAGCATTTT. V usage is TRBV20-1 and J usage is TRBJ1-5; no reliable D call. In germline, CDR1 is DFQATT, CDR2 SNEGSKA (reference sequence). The length of the CDR3 is 11 residues. Trimming pared 4 bases from V and 4 bases from J, leaving 5 bases between.

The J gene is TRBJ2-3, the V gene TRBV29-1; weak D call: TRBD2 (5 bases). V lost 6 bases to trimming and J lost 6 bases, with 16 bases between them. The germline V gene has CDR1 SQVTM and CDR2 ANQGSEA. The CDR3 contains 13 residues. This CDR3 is CSVRGGPADTQYF. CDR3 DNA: TGCAGCGTCCGGGGTGGACCTGCGGATACGCAGTATTTT.

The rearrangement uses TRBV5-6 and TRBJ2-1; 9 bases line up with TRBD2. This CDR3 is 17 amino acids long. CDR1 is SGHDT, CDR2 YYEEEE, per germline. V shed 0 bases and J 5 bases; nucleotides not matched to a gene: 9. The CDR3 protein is CASSLAWASGDNNEQFF. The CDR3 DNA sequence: TGTGCCAGCAGCTTGGCATGGGCTAGCGGGGACAACAATGAGCAGTTCTTC. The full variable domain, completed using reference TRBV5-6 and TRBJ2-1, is DAGVTQSPTHLIKTRGQQVTLRCSPKSGHDTVSWYQQALGQGPQFIFQYYEEEERQRGNFPDRFSGHQFPNYSSELNVNALLLGDSALYLCASSLAWASGDNNEQFFGPGTRLTVL.